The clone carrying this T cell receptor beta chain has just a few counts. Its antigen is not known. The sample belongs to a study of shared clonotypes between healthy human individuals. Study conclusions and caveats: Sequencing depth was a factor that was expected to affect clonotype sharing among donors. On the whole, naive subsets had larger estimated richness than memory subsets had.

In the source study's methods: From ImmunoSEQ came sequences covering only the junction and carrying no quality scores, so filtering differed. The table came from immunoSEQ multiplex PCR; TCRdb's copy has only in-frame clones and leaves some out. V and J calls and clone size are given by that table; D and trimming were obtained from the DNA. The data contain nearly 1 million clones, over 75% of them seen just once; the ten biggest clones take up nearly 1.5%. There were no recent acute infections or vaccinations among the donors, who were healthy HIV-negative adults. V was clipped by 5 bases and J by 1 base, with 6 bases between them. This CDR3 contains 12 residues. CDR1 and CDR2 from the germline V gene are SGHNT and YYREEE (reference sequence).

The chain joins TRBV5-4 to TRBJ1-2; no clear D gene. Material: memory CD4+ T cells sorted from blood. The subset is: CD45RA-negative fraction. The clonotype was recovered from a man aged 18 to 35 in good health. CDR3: CASRNNNYGYTF. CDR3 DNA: TGTGCCAGCAGAAATAATAACTATGGCTACACCTTC.